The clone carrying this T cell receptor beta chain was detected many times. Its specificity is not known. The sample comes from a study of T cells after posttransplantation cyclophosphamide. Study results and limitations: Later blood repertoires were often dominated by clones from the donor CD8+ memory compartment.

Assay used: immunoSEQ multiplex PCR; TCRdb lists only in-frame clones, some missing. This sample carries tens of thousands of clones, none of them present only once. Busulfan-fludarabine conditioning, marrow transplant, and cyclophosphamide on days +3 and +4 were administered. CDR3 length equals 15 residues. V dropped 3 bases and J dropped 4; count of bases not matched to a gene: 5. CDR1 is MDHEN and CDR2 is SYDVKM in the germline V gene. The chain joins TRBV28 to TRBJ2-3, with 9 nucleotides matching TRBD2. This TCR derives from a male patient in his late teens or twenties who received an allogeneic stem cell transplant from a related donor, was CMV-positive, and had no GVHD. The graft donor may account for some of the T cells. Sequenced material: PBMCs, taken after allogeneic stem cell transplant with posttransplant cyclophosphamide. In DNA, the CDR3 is TGTGCCAGCAGTTTCTGGCGGGAGGGCCCAGATACGCAGTATTTT. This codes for CASSFWREGPDTQYF.